Each of the 6 T cell receptor beta chains below was sequenced from the same sample in a study of shared clonotypes between healthy human individuals. Libraries were prepared by immunoSEQ multiplex PCR; TCRdb keeps only in-frame clonotypes and omits some of them. The sample carries about 1.5 million clones, approximately 98% recorded once. Sequencing was performed on naive CD4+ T cells sorted from blood. Specified subset: CD45RA+ positively selected. The receptors originated from a man younger than 45 in good health.

The chain links TRBV18 to TRBJ2-5; 8 bases are shared with TRBD2. The CDR3 covers 14 residues. The V and J ends lost 3 bases and 1 base, in that order; junction bases with no gene match: 1. Germline V lookup: CDR1 KGHSH, CDR2 LQKENI. The CDR3 loop is CASSPGLVQETQYF. The CDR3 nucleotides are TGTGCCAGCTCACCGGGACTAGTCCAAGAGACCCAGTACTTC.

The chain recombines TRBV9 with TRBJ2-7, with 10 positions matching TRBD2. Germline CDR1 reads SGDLS; CDR2 reads YYNGEE. The V gene end was trimmed by 6 bases and the J gene end by 1 base; junction bases not matched to a gene: 4. The CDR3 is 14 residues long. The CDR3 DNA follows: TGTGCCAGCACCAGGACTAGCGGATCCTACGAGCAGTACTTC. Its translation: CASTRTSGSYEQYF.

The chain links TRBV19 to TRBJ2-7, with D perhaps given as TRBD1 or TRBD2 (5 bases each). V lost 2 bases, J lost 2 bases, and 16 bases lay in between. The CDR3 loop spans 16 amino acids. Germline V gene data show CDR1 as LNHDA and CDR2 as SQIVND (reference sequence). The CDR3 coding sequence is TGTGCCAGTAGTATAACCCCCGGGGCGCACCCCTACGAGCAGTACTTC. Translating gives CASSITPGAHPYEQYF.

The chain carries TRBV6-1 and TRBJ2-1, with D maybe TRBD2 (5 bases). This CDR3 is 15 amino acids long. The germline CDR1 and CDR2 sequences are MNHNS and SASEGT. V shed 7 bases and J shed 10 bases, with 23 bases lying between them. In DNA form, the CDR3 reads TGTGCCAGCAAACGGGGATCAAGCGACAAAGCGGAGCAGTTCTTC. This gives the protein CASKRGSSDKAEQFF.

This clone was found once. The rearrangement joins TRBV10-1 to TRBJ2-3; 9 bases are shared with TRBD1. Per germline, CDR1 WNHNN and CDR2 SYGVQD (reference sequence). The CDR3 contains 14 residues. V lost 6 bases and J lost 4; bases outside the gene matches: 5. The CDR3, as DNA: TGCGCCAGCAGATCGGACAGGGGCGCAGATACGCAGTATTTT. It yields the protein CASRSDRGADTQYF.

V is TRBV6-5 and J is TRBJ1-1; TRBD1 aligns across 7 bases. The trim removed 4 bases at V and 8 bases at J, leaving 10 bases unmatched. Germline CDR1 MNHEY, CDR2 SVGAGI. The CDR3 sequence is 14 residues long. In DNA form, the CDR3 reads TGTGCCAGCAGTTTCTGGGACAGTCGGACGGAAGCTTTCTTT. It encodes CASSFWDSRTEAFF.